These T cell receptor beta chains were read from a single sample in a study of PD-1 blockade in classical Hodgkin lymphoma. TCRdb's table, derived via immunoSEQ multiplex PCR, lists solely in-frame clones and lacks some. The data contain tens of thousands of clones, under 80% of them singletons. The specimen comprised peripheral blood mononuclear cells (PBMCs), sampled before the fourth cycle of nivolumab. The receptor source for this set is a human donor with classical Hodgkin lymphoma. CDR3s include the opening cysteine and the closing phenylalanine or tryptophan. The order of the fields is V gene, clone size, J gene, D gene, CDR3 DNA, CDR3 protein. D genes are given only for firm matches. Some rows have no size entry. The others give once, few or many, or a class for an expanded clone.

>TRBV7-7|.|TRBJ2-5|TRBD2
TGTGCTAGCAGCGTACTAGCGTCCCAGGAAGAGACCCAGTACTTC
CASSVLASQEETQYF
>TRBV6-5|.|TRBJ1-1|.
TGTGCCAGCAGTTACTGGGAAAACACTGAAGCTTTCTTT
CASSYWENTEAFF
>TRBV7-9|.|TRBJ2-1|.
TGTGCCAGCAGCTTCCCCCTTATCGCGCCCGAGCAGTTCTTC
CASSFPLIAPEQFF
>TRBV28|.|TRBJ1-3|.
TGTGCCAGCAGTTTACTCGGTTCTGGAAACACCATATATTTT
CASSLLGSGNTIYF
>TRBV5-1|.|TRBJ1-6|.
TGCGCCAGCAGCTTGGCAGGGGATAAGGGTTCACCCCTCCACTTT
CASSLAGDKGSPLHF
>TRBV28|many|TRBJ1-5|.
TGTGCCAGCAGTTTAACCCGGGGACAGCCCCAGCATTTT
CASSLTRGQPQHF
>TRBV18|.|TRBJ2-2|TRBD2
TGTGCCAGCTCACCCCGACTAGCGGGCCCCGGCGGGGAGCTGTTTTTT
CASSPRLAGPGGELFF
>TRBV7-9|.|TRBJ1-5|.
TGTGCCAGCAGCTTAGACGCTAATCAGCCCCAGCATTTT
CASSLDANQPQHF
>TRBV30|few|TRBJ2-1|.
TGTGCCTGGAGTGCCGGGTTAACGGTAGAAAATGAGCAGTTCTTC
CAWSAGLTVENEQFF
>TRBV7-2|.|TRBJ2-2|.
TGTGCCAGCACCCGGTCAGGCGGGGAGCTGTTTTTT
CASTRSGGELFF
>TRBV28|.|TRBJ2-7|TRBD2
TGTGCCAGCAGGACTTTCGAGTGGGCTAGCGGGAGGAGGTACGAGCAGTACTTC
CASRTFEWASGRRYEQYF
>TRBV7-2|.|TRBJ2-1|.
TGTGCCAGCAGCTTAGACCCGGGTATCTATGAGCAGTTCTTC
CASSLDPGIYEQFF
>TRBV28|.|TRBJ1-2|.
TGTGCCAGCAGTTTATGGGGGGAGGGGTATGGCTACACCTTC
CASSLWGEGYGYTF
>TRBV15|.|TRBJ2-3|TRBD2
TGTGCCACCAGCAGGGTCCCCTGGGGACTAGCGGGAAGCACAGATACGCAGTATTTT
CATSRVPWGLAGSTDTQYF
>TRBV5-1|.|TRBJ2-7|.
TGCGCCAGCAGCTTGTTGGGGCTTACTGCCACCTACGAGCAGTACTTC
CASSLLGLTATYEQYF
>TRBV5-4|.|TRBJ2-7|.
TGTGCCAGCAGCTGGAGGGAGAGCGAGCAGTACTTC
CASSWRESEQYF
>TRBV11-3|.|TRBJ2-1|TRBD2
TGTGCCAGCAGCCCGGGGGGGACTGACAACCCCTACAATGAGCAGTTCTTC
CASSPGGTDNPYNEQFF
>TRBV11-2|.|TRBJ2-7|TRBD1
TGTGCCAGCACCCCCTTCCGGGACAGCTTTTACGAGCAGTACTTC
CASTPFRDSFYEQYF
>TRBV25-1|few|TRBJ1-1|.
TGTGCCAGCAGTACCTATGGGACGAACACTGAAGCTTTCTTT
CASSTYGTNTEAFF
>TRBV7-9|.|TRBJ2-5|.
TGTGCCAGCAGCTTTACAGGTGCCCAGTACTTC
CASSFTGAQYF
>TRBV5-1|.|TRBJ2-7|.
TGCGCCAGCAGCTTACTATCGGCAGTTACCTACGAGCAGTACTTC
CASSLLSAVTYEQYF
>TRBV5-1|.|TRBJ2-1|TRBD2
TGCGCCAGCAGCGCGGGAGGGGTTGGGTACAATGAGCAGTTCTTC
CASSAGGVGYNEQFF
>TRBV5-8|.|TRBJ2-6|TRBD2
TGTGCCAGCAGCTTCGGACTAGCGGGAGTGAACGTCCTGACTTTC
CASSFGLAGVNVLTF
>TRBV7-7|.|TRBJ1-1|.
TGTGCTAGCAGCTTATACGCGAACACTGAAGCTTTCTTT
CASSLYANTEAFF